The 2 T cell receptor beta chains below come from one sample, sequenced in a study of cytomegalovirus exposure and HLA in healthy donors. A multiplex PCR was run with 60 Vbeta primers and 13 Jbeta primers. Produced via immunoSEQ multiplex PCR; TCRdb's table is partial and in-frame only. The data show about 120,000 clones, more than 60% seen once. The sample taken for sequencing was PBMCs. These receptors were taken from a woman in her thirties or forties in good health and CMV-seropositive.

In this sample, this clone turned up once. This chain connects TRBV10-3 to TRBJ2-3; D is possibly TRBD1 (5 bases). CDR3 length: 13 residues. The germline V gene encodes CDR1 ENHRY and CDR2 SYGVKD. V gave up 6 bases and J gave up 2 bases, with 9 bases separating them. This chain's CDR3 is CAIRDTHTDTQYF. The CDR3 DNA sequence: TGTGCCATCAGGGACACCCACACAGATACGCAGTATTTT.

The chain recombines TRBV6-1 with TRBJ2-1, with 9 bases fitting TRBD1. With 2 bases clipped from V and 9 bases from J, the junction kept 8 bases outside the gene matches. Germline-derived CDR1 and CDR2 are MNHNS and SASEGT. The CDR3 runs 15 residues. CDR3: CASSELGQGWSEQFF. The CDR3 DNA reads TGTGCCAGCAGTGAATTGGGACAGGGATGGAGTGAGCAGTTCTTC.